This entry lists 15 T cell receptor beta chains sequenced from one sample in a study of early stage breast cancer tumors. Sequencing used immunoSEQ multiplex PCR; TCRdb keeps in-frame clones, though not all of them. The table shows about 72,000 clones, with 65% to 80% occurring only once. Sequencing input: blood. The receptor source for this set is a person in their sixties or seventies with breast cancer.

The chain uses TRBV11-2 and TRBJ2-5; D uncertain. Trimming pared 3 bases from V and 1 base from J, leaving 12 bases between. The germline CDR1 and CDR2 sequences are SGHAT and FQNNGV. CDR3 length equals 15 residues. The CDR3 protein is CASSLVTLSQETQYF. The CDR3 nucleotides are TGTGCCAGCAGCTTGGTGACTCTTAGCCAAGAGACCCAGTACTTC. Full variable domain (outside the CDR3, taken from reference TRBV11-2 and TRBJ2-5): EAGVAQSPRYKIIEKRQSVAFWCNPISGHATLYWYQQILGQGPKLLIQFQNNGVVDDSQLPKDRFSAERLKGVDSTLKIQPAKLEDSAVYLCASSLVTLSQETQYFGPGTRLLVL.

This rearrangement joins TRBV6-6 to TRBJ1-1, with D possibly TRBD1 on 5 matching bases. The CDR3 spans 12 residues. V was shortened by 8 bases and J by 10 bases, with 17 bases between the two germline ends. Germline values: CDR1 MNHNY, CDR2 SVGAGI (reference sequence). The chain's CDR3 is CASGPGGASAFF. As DNA, the CDR3 is TGTGCCAGCGGCCCTGGAGGGGCTTCAGCTTTCTTT.

This chain uses TRBV5-4 with TRBJ2-3; D is undetermined. Germline V lookup: CDR1 SGHNT, CDR2 YYREEE (reference sequence). The V end was cut by 3 bases, the J end by 2 bases, with 7 bases between. The CDR3 covers 13 residues. The CDR3 reads CASSSVATDTQYF. CDR3 coding DNA: TGTGCCAGCAGCTCGGTTGCCACAGATACGCAGTATTTT.

The chain joins TRBV19 to TRBJ1-1, with TRBD1 as a possible D gene (6 bases). V was cut by 5 bases and J by 0 bases, with 19 bases left in between. This CDR3 spans 17 amino acids. Per germline, CDR1 LNHDA and CDR2 SQIVND (reference sequence). DNA for the CDR3: TGTGCCAGTAGTCCCCGGGACACGTACCGTATGAACACTGAAGCTTTCTTT. Amino acid sequence: CASSPRDTYRMNTEAFF. Full variable domain (missing parts from reference TRBV19 and TRBJ1-1): DGGITQSPKYLFRKEGQNVTLSCEQNLNHDAMYWYRQDPGQGLRLIYYSQIVNDFQKGDIAEGYSVSREKKESFPLTVTSAQKNPTAFYLCASSPRDTYRMNTEAFFGQGTRLTVV.

The rearrangement joins TRBV28 to TRBJ2-7; 7 bases align to TRBD2. V shed 5 bases and J 6 bases; nucleotides not matched to a gene: 13. Per the germline V gene, CDR1 is MDHEN and CDR2 is SYDVKM. This CDR3 comprises 15 residues. The chain's CDR3 is CASSPGGLRRGEQYF. The CDR3 DNA reads as TGTGCCAGCAGTCCTGGGGGACTAAGGAGGGGCGAGCAGTACTTC.

This sequence joins TRBV15 and TRBJ1-2, with TRBD1 matching 7 bases. This CDR3 comprises 14 residues. Germline CDR1 is LNHNV and CDR2 is YYDKDF (reference sequence). V gave up 4 bases and J gave up 7 bases; unmatched junction bases: 9. CDR3 sequence (DNA): TGTGCCACCAGCACACGGACCACAGGGGCTGGCTACACCTTC. Amino acids: CATSTRTTGAGYTF.

The DNA for the CDR3 is TGTGCCAGCAGTTCCAGGATCAGGGGTAGCAATCAGCCCCAGCATTTT. Amino acid sequence: CASSSRIRGSNQPQHF. The rearrangement uses TRBV28 and TRBJ1-5; possibly TRBD1 for D (6 bases). Germline V gives CDR1 MDHEN, CDR2 SYDVKM. The CDR3 runs 16 residues. With 4 bases removed from V and 0 bases from J, the gap between germline ends came to 13 bases.

The J gene is TRBJ1-1, the V gene TRBV28; D is unresolved. Germline loops: CDR1 MDHEN, CDR2 SYDVKM. The CDR3 consists of 13 residues. Trimming cost V 8 bases and J 6 bases, with 16 bases left between them. The CDR3 coding sequence is TGTGCCAGCGGATCCCTAGAGGACGCTGAAGCTTTCTTT. Translating gives CASGSLEDAEAFF.

The CDR3 DNA reads as TGTGCCAGCAGCTTAATCGGGGGATCCTACGAGCAGTACTTC. It specifies CASSLIGGSYEQYF. V usage is TRBV11-2 and J usage is TRBJ2-7; tentatively, D is TRBD2 (6 bases). The CDR3 spans 14 residues. V lost 2 bases and J 1 base, leaving 9 bases between the germline ends. Looked up from germline, CDR1 is SGHAT and CDR2 is FQNNGV.

A note on this clone: One end of the junction is discordant with germline, which a read error may explain. The genes are TRBV10-3 and TRBJ2-2; 8 bases agree with TRBD2. The CDR3 loop spans 12 amino acids. The germline CDR1 and CDR2 sequences are ENHRY and SYGVKD. Here the CDR3 reads CAISEAGGGLFF. DNA for the CDR3: TGTGCCATCAGTGAGGCCGGGGGGGGGCTGTTTTTT.

The chain combines TRBV30 with TRBJ2-2, with no clear D. Looked up from germline, CDR1 is GTSNPN and CDR2 is SVGIG (reference sequence). The CDR3 contains 11 residues. Deletions cut 2 bases from V and 4 bases from J, with 2 bases between. CDR3 loop: CAWSTTGELFF. For the CDR3, the DNA is TGTGCCTGGAGTACCACCGGGGAGCTGTTTTTT.

The chain combines TRBV7-2 with TRBJ1-5, with 7 bases lining up with TRBD1. The V gene end was trimmed by 5 bases and the J gene end by 1 base; junction bases not matched to a gene: 8. The germline CDR1 and CDR2 sequences are SGHTA and FQGNSA. The CDR3 consists of 16 residues. CDR3 DNA sequence: TGTGCCAGCAGCCCACAGGGGCATGGGAGCAATCAGCCCCAGCATTTT. It encodes CASSPQGHGSNQPQHF.

This clone appeared once. The chain is built from TRBV18 and TRBJ2-3, with D possibly TRBD2 on 6 matching bases. V shed 0 bases and J shed 6 bases, with 16 bases lying between them. CDR1 is KGHSH, CDR2 LQKENI, per germline. CDR3 length: 16 residues. The DNA for the CDR3 is TGTGCCAGCTCACCACCCCGGGCGGGGAGGCCCGATACGCAGTATTTT. This sequence encodes CASSPPRAGRPDTQYF.

The genes are TRBV5-4 and TRBJ1-1; 8 positions agree with TRBD1. V trimming: 4 bases; J trimming: 0 bases; junction bases outside the gene matches: 5. Germline V gives CDR1 SGHNT, CDR2 YYREEE (reference sequence). There are 15 residues in the CDR3. CDR3 sequence: CASSLRTGMNTEAFF. The CDR3 bases are TGTGCCAGCAGCCTACGGACAGGGATGAACACTGAAGCTTTCTTT.

The chain uses TRBV9 and TRBJ1-2; 9 bases are shared with TRBD1. Looked up from germline, CDR1 is SGDLS and CDR2 is YYNGEE. This CDR3 has 14 amino acids. Trimming took 4 bases from V and 7 from J; bases not matched to a gene: 8. The CDR3 sequence: CASSPRTGEVGYTF. In nucleotides, the CDR3 is TGTGCCAGCAGCCCAAGGACAGGGGAGGTTGGCTACACCTTC.